This TCR beta chain came from a study of blood T cell repertoires in COVID-19. Study information: Whether acute or convalescent, the COVID-19 samples came from the United States, Italy and Spain.

Original handling: Nucleated cell counts were estimated from reference gene primer amplification. TCRdb's table, derived via immunoSEQ multiplex PCR, lists solely in-frame clones and lacks some. V and J calls and clone size follow that table, whereas D and trimming were derived from the DNA. The data show hundreds of thousands of clones, approximately 86% seen once. The junction had 12 bases not matched to a gene; V was cut back by 1 base and J by 8 bases. The CDR3 is 17 residues long. The V gene's germline CDR1 is SEHNR and CDR2 FQNEAQ (reference sequence). Seattle patient enrollment occurred during active infection, with longitudinal follow-up thereafter.

This TCR came from a woman aged 60-75 years with COVID-19, enrolled during active disease. The sequencing input was peripheral blood. V and J are TRBV7-9 and TRBJ2-5; TRBD2 aligns across 11 bases. Here the CDR3 DNA reads TGTGCCAGCAGCTTAGGCCAGGGACTAGCGGATTTCTTTACCCAGTACTTC. Translating gives CASSLGQGLADFFTQYF.